This T cell receptor beta chain was found in a study of blood T cell repertoires in COVID-19. Overall study context: There were acute and convalescent COVID-19 samples, and they came from the United States, Italy and Spain.

Study processing details: Scientists estimated how many nucleated cells there were by amplifying reference gene primers. The protocol was immunoSEQ multiplex PCR, while the TCRdb copy is restricted to in-frame clones and leaves out a portion. The DNA was the basis for D and trimming; V, J and clone size are from that table. This table holds about 89,000 clones, 75% to 80% found once. Trimming took 10 bases from V and 5 from J; bases not matched to a gene: 7. There are 14 residues in the CDR3. CDR1 is ENHRY and CDR2 is SYGVKD in the germline V gene. This clonotype was sampled from a man between 65 and 79 years old with COVID-19, enrolled during active disease. J is TRBJ1-5 and V is TRBV10-3, with 11 bases matching TRBD1. The sequenced material came from peripheral blood. This CDR3 reads CATGTGGSDQPQHF. The CDR3 DNA reads as TGTGCCACCGGGACAGGGGGAAGTGATCAGCCCCAGCATTTT.